This T cell receptor beta chain was sequenced in a study of blood T cell repertoires in COVID-19. Turning to the study itself: Acute and convalescent COVID-19 samples came from the United States, Italy and Spain. T cells, B-cell-depleted T cells, or PBMCs provided the cDNA or gDNA that served as material.

As handled by the study authors: Estimation of nucleated cell counts relied on the amplification of reference gene primers. Sequenced by immunoSEQ multiplex PCR; TCRdb stores in-frame clones only, minus some. V, J and clone size are those of that table, while D and trimming were read from the DNA. This table has a few hundred thousand clones, 85% to 90% appearing once. In Seattle, patients joined the study during active infection and were tracked longitudinally. This clone was seen just once. Germline V gene data show CDR1 as SQVTM and CDR2 as ANQGSEA. Trimming cost V 5 bases and J 4 bases; bases outside gene matches: 7. The CDR3 loop spans 14 amino acids.

Sample: peripheral blood. The TCR sequence derives from a young woman with COVID-19, enrolled during active disease. The chain has TRBV29-1 and TRBJ2-7, with 11 bases lining up with TRBD1. For the CDR3, the DNA is TGCAGCGTTCGCGCCGGGACAGGGGGATACGAGCAGTACTTC. Translated: CSVRAGTGGYEQYF.